Listed here are 20 T cell receptor beta chains from one sample, sequenced in a study of identical twins. TCRdb reprocessed the 5' RACE reads via MiXCR and lists one record per CDR3 protein. The data hold 650,000 to 750,000 distinct CDR3 sequences, with 21% observed a single time. The data were also submitted as part of a second study, on T cells expressing NK-cell markers.

The source material was PBMCs. The origin of the receptors is a woman aged 18-29 years in good health.

The J gene is TRBJ2-3, the V gene TRBV13; D remains unclear. The CDR3 covers 13 residues. Trimming took 5 bases from V and 3 from J, leaving 9 bases between them. Looked up from germline, CDR1 is PRHDT and CDR2 is FYEKMQ (reference sequence). CDR3 amino acids: CASSPRMTDTQYF. The CDR3 DNA follows: TGTGCCAGCAGCCCTCGGATGACAGATACGCAGTATTTT.

This clonotype was detected a few times. V gene TRBV7-2 combines with J gene TRBJ2-1; 12 bases match TRBD2. The germline V gene encodes CDR1 SGHTA and CDR2 FQGNSA. The CDR3 runs to 16 residues. Trimming cost V 7 bases and J 4 bases; bases outside gene matches: 8. Here the CDR3 reads CASTDSGLAGYNEQFF. The CDR3 DNA reads TGTGCCAGCACCGACTCTGGACTAGCGGGATACAATGAGCAGTTCTTC. Full variable domain (remainder filled in from reference TRBV7-2 and TRBJ2-1): GAGVSQSPSNKVTEKGKDVELRCDPISGHTALYWYRQSLGQGLEFLIYFQGNSAPDKSGLPSDRFSAERTGGSVSTLTIQRTQQEDSAVYLCASTDSGLAGYNEQFFGPGTRLTVL.

The V gene is TRBV11-2, the J gene TRBJ2-7; weak D call: TRBD1 (7 bases). The V gene's germline CDR1 is SGHAT and CDR2 FQNNGV. The ends were cut back, 0 bases at V and 8 bases at J, with 11 bases in the middle. This CDR3 comprises 13 residues. DNA of the CDR3: TGTGCCAGCAGCTTAGACAGGGGGGTCAAGCAGTACTTC. Protein: CASSLDRGVKQYF.

This clonotype occurred a few times. The chain is built from TRBV7-2 and TRBJ2-1; possible D gene TRBD2, 5 bases. Germline loops: CDR1 SGHTA, CDR2 FQGNSA. This CDR3 comprises 15 residues. Trimming shortened V by 1 base and J by 4 bases, and 11 bases separated the two germline ends. The CDR3 spells CASSLVVGGYNEQFF. The DNA for the CDR3 is TGTGCCAGCAGCTTAGTCGTCGGCGGGTACAATGAGCAGTTCTTC.

In its sample, this clonotype was seen a few times. The chain has TRBV5-6 and TRBJ2-1, with unresolved D. V shed 1 base and J shed 9 bases, with 8 bases lying between them. The CDR3 consists of 12 residues. Germline values: CDR1 SGHDT, CDR2 YYEEEE. CDR3 protein: CASSLSLGEQFF. For the CDR3, the DNA is TGTGCCAGCAGCTTGAGCCTAGGTGAGCAGTTCTTC.

This clonotype appeared a few times. The rearrangement joins TRBV11-2 to TRBJ2-3; 7 positions match TRBD2. With V trimmed by 3 bases and J by 6 bases, 12 bases remained unmatched. CDR1 is SGHAT and CDR2 is FQNNGV in the germline V gene. The CDR3 extends over 16 amino acids. The CDR3 spells CASSFSRSSGGDTQYF. CDR3 nucleotides: TGTGCCAGCAGCTTCAGTAGGTCTAGCGGAGGGGATACGCAGTATTTT.

The chain combines TRBV4-3 with TRBJ2-3; D is possibly TRBD1 or TRBD2 (6 bases each). CDR1 is LGHNA and CDR2 is YSLEER in the germline V gene. V was pared by 0 bases and J by 4 bases, with 11 bases between. CDR3 length: 15 residues. The CDR3 DNA follows: TGCGCCAGCAGCCAAGATCGAGGGGGGCCAGATACGCAGTATTTT. It is translated as CASSQDRGGPDTQYF.

The rearrangement uses TRBV19 and TRBJ2-7; 7 bases match TRBD1. Per the germline V gene, CDR1 is LNHDA and CDR2 is SQIVND (reference sequence). Unmatched junction bases numbered 8, after V lost 6 bases and J lost 3 bases. The CDR3 covers 14 residues. The CDR3 protein is CASSKTGTNYEQYF. The CDR3 DNA is TGTGCCAGTAGCAAGACAGGGACCAACTACGAGCAGTACTTC.

This clonotype was picked up a small number of times. Here the CDR3 reads CSARPTYSASTDTQYF. The DNA for the CDR3 is TGCAGTGCTAGGCCCACCTACAGCGCAAGCACAGATACGCAGTATTTT. This chain joins TRBV20-1 and TRBJ2-3, with no clear D. This CDR3 is built from 16 residues. Germline-derived CDR1 and CDR2 are DFQATT and SNEGSKA (reference sequence). V lost 3 bases and J 0 bases, leaving 16 bases between the germline ends.

This clonotype came up many times. The CDR3, as DNA: TGCAGCGTTAAGGGGAACACTGAAGCTTTCTTT. Translation gives CSVKGNTEAFF. The rearrangement uses TRBV29-1 and TRBJ1-1; no clear D. The ends were cut back, 5 bases at V and 1 base at J, with 5 bases in the middle. The CDR3 runs to 11 residues. Germline V gives CDR1 SQVTM, CDR2 ANQGSEA.

This clonotype was counted between two and nine times. The chain carries TRBV4-3 and TRBJ2-5, with 12 bases fitting TRBD2. The V and J ends lost 3 bases and 5 bases, in that order; junction bases with no gene match: 4. Germline assignment: CDR1 LGHNA and CDR2 YSLEER. CDR3 size: 15 residues. CDR3 nucleotide sequence: TGCGCCAGCAGCCAGACTAGCGGGAGATATGAGACCCAGTACTTC. This sequence encodes CASSQTSGRYETQYF.

The chain couples TRBV7-2 to TRBJ2-3; the D is unclear. Trimming removed 1 base at V and 2 bases at J, with 7 bases between. The germline gives CDR1 SGHTA, CDR2 FQGNSA. The CDR3 length is 14 residues. The CDR3 protein is CASSLVPYTDTQYF. The CDR3 nucleotides read TGTGCCAGCAGCTTAGTGCCCTACACAGATACGCAGTATTTT.

J is TRBJ1-1 and V is TRBV12-5; D is perhaps TRBD1 (5 bases). Germline CDR1 and CDR2: LGHNT and FRNRAP. The CDR3 spans 13 residues. V was pared by 3 bases and J by 10 bases, with 15 bases between. The DNA of the CDR3 is TGTGCTAGTGGTTTTTCCGGGGCCCGTGGAGCTTTCTTT. This sequence encodes CASGFSGARGAFF.

This clonotype showed up just once. A much larger clone sits a single nucleotide away, making a read error possible. The chain carries TRBV10-3 and TRBJ2-3; no definite D call. This CDR3 contains 12 residues. Per the germline V gene, CDR1 is ENHRY and CDR2 is SYGVKD. V was clipped by 6 bases and J by 0 bases, with 4 bases between them. The CDR3 region is CAIRWSTDTQYF. CDR3 coding DNA: TGTGCCATCAGGTGGAGCACAGATACGCAGTATTTT.

The rearrangement joins TRBV12-3 or TRBV12-4 to TRBJ1-1; TRBD1 is a possible D gene (5 bases). This CDR3 region has 12 residues. V was clipped by 5 bases and J by 7 bases, with 11 bases between them. For the CDR3, the DNA is TGTGCCAGCAGTCATACAGGTGGTGAAGCTTTCTTT. Protein product: CASSHTGGEAFF.

There are a few counts of this clonotype. CDR3 sequence (DNA): TGTGCCATCAGTGAACAGGGAGTTGGCGAGCAGTACTTC. Amino acid sequence: CAISEQGVGEQYF. This chain links TRBV10-3 with TRBJ2-7; D possibly corresponds to TRBD1 (6 bases). The ends were cut back, 3 bases at V and 6 bases at J, with 12 bases in the middle. The germline gives CDR1 ENHRY, CDR2 SYGVKD. This CDR3 is built from 13 residues.

J is TRBJ2-7 and V is TRBV2, with 9 bases that match TRBD1. The V segment lost 10 bases and the J segment 4 bases; nucleotides outside the gene matches: 5. The CDR3 totals 12 residues. The germline CDR1 and CDR2 sequences are SNHLY and FYNNEI. For the CDR3, the DNA is TGTGCCACCCGGGACAGGGAGTACGAGCAGTACTTC. As protein: CATRDREYEQYF.

This clonotype was counted a few times. The rearrangement links TRBV14 to TRBJ2-1; 7 bases are a match to TRBD1. The CDR3 is made up of 16 amino acids. The V gene end was trimmed by 4 bases and the J gene end by 5 bases; junction bases not matched to a gene: 11. Germline V gene sequence: CDR1 SGHDN, CDR2 FVKESK. As DNA, the CDR3 is TGTGCCAGCAGCCGTTGGACAGGAGGCTTACACAATGAGCAGTTCTTC. It translates to CASSRWTGGLHNEQFF.

This clonotype was seen only a few times. This sequence joins TRBV20-1 and TRBJ2-3; perhaps D is TRBD1 or TRBD2 (6 bases each). The V gene's germline CDR1 is DFQATT and CDR2 SNEGSKA (reference sequence). Trimming pared 5 bases from V and 2 bases from J, leaving 17 bases between. The CDR3 length is 15 residues. CDR3 protein: CSAPRGLLFTDTQYF. The CDR3 DNA follows: TGCAGTGCTCCCCGGGGGCTCTTATTCACAGATACGCAGTATTTT.

The rearrangement joins TRBV5-8 to TRBJ1-2; 7 positions match TRBD1. Trimming took 2 bases from V and 7 from J; bases not matched to a gene: 5. Germline V gene lookup returns CDR1 SGHTS and CDR2 YDEGEE. The CDR3 covers 13 residues. The CDR3 coding sequence is TGTGCCAGCAGCTTCCAGGGGGGCGCTGGCTACACCTTC. Protein product: CASSFQGGAGYTF.